This T cell receptor (beta chain) was recovered during a study of Siglec-9 on CD8 T cells in melanoma. General study points: Siglec-9 reportedly marks and regulates an effector memory CD8+ T-cell subset apparently accumulating in melanoma tumors.

The CDR3 has 16 amino acids. With 5 bases clipped from V and 0 bases from J, the junction kept 7 bases outside the gene matches. CDR1 and CDR2 from the germline V gene are SGHVS and FNYEAQ. A remark on this clone: Its antigen is as yet unknown.

Here immunoSEQ multiplex PCR was the method, and the copy in TCRdb shows in-frame clones only, minus some. The sample lists 30,000 to 45,000 clones; about four fifths were seen once. This chain joins TRBV7-6 and TRBJ2-1; 7 nucleotides line up with TRBD1. What was sequenced was Siglec-9- CD8+ T cells sorted from blood. The receptor was derived from a human donor in good health. DNA of the CDR3: TGTGCCAGCAGCCCCGGGACAGCGAGCTCCTACAATGAGCAGTTCTTC. Translating gives CASSPGTASSYNEQFF.